One T cell receptor (beta chain) is described in this entry. Antigen specificity is unknown. Primers used in a second PCR of roughly 6 to 11 cycles were a sample-barcoded 5' primer and a J-beta primer mix. TCRdb ran MiXCR on the 5' RACE reads and lists one entry per CDR3 protein. This repertoire shows 1.5 million to 2 million distinct CDR3 sequences, over 25% found once; its top ten account for around 7.7%. Deletions cut 4 bases from V and 6 bases from J, with 15 bases between. Germline values: CDR1 SQVTM, CDR2 ANQGSEA. This CDR3 has 14 residues. The data were obtained in a study of blood T cells in healthy people across ages. Study results and limitations: Compared with aged donors, long-lived donors showed fewer expanded clones, suggesting selection.

The sample comprised blood. This sequence joins TRBV29-1 and TRBJ2-2; D unclear. This TCR was sampled from a woman under 40 in good health. CDR3 sequence (DNA): TGCAGCGTTGCGCCACAGAGTTCCGCCGGGGAGCTGTTTTTT. It specifies CSVAPQSSAGELFF.